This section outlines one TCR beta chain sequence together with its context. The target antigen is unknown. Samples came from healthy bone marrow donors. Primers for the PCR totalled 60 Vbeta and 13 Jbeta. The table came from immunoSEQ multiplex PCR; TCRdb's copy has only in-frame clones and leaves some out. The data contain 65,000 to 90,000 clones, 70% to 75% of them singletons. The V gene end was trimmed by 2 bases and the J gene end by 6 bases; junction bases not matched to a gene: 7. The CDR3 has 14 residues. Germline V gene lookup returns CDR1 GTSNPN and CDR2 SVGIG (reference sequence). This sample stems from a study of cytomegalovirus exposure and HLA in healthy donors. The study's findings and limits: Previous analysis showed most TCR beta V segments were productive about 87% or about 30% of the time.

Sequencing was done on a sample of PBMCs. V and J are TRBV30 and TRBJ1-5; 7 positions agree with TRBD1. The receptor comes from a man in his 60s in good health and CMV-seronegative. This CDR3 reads CAWSLRQGAQPQHF. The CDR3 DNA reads TGTGCCTGGAGTCTAAGACAGGGCGCTCAGCCCCAGCATTTT.